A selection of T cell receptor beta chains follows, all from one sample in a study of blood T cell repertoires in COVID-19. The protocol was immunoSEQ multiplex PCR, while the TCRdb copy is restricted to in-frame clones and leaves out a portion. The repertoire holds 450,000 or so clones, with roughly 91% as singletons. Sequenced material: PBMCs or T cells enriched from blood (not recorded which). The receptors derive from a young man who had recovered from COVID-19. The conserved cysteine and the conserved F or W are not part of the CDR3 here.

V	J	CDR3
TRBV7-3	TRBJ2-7	ASSPTGLSSYEQY
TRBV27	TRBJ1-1	ASSYEGTEAF
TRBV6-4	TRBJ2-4	ASSDSAGSKNIQY
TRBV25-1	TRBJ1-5	ASSAGGRRNQPQH
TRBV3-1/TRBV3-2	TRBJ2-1	ASSRTSSGRVRSNEQF
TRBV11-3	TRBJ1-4	ASSLTGGREKLF
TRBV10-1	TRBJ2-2	ASALGGGPNTGELF
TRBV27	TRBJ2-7	ASSLVHYDALILSYEQY
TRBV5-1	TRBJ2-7	ASSLQREGLYEQY
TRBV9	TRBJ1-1	ASSTDRGTEAF
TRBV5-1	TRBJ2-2	ASSLWGGRNTGELF
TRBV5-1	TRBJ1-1	ASRLAGGTEAF
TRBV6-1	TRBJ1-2	ASSEKSGGRGYT
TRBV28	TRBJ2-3	ASSLFDGREAFSTDTQY
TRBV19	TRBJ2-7	ARDRVDYEQY
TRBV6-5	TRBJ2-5	ASSTGTSGTETQY
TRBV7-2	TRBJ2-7	ASRRSGLAGYEQY
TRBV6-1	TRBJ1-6	ASSEGTGTGGSPLH
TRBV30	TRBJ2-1	AWSAGTGTSSEEQF
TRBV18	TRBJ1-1	ASSPPTGGADTEAF
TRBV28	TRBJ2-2	ASRGSGTSDTGELF
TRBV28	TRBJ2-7	ASSLVSSYEQY
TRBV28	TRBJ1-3	ASSGDIPSGNTIY
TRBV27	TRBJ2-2	ASSFGLAGTGELF
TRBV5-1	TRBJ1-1	ASSLAVHGDTEAF
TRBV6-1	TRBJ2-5	ASSEWAGPSQETQY
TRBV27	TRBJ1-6	ASSLGSSYNSPLH
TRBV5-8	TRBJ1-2	ASNLGGVGYT
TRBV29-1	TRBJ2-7	SVEDAGVKQY
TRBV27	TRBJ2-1	ASRGGYAEQF
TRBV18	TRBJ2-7	ASSLRDIAYEQY
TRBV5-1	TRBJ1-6	ASSPGTQNSPLH
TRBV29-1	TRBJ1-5	SVGGVGNNQPQH
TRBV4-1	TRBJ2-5	ASRSSGRSQETQY
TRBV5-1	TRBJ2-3	ASSSLQGAPDTQY
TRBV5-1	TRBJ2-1	ASSLGSENEQF